This record concerns one T cell receptor beta chain sequence. These data belong to a study of T cells after yellow fever vaccination. A universal primer site and UMIs were added as TCR cDNA was made by 5'RACE template switching. TCRdb reprocessed the 5' RACE reads via MiXCR and lists one record per CDR3 protein. Here the sample spans roughly 340,000 distinct CDR3 sequences, over 8% being singletons. Trimming pared 2 bases from V and 3 bases from J, leaving 13 bases between. The CDR3 has 15 residues. The V gene's germline CDR1 is DFQATT and CDR2 SNEGSKA (reference sequence). This clonotype was sampled from a man in his late teens or twenties who received the YFV17D yellow fever vaccine. This chain uses TRBV20-1 with TRBJ1-4, with a tentative D call TRBD1 (6 bases). The sample consisted of PBMCs, taken on the day of the first yellow fever vaccination. This chain's CDR3 is CSARPGAGANEKLFF. The CDR3 DNA follows: TGCAGTGCTAGACCGGGGGCGGGAGCTAATGAAAAACTGTTTTTT.